This T cell receptor (beta chain) was recovered during a study of CD8+ T cells in alopecia areata. Study-level background: Severity scoring for treated patients was based on the percentage of affected scalp area. General study points: In scalp and blood, many expanded lesional clones persisted during tofacitinib. Both scalp clonality and the expanded CD8+ clones among the top 100 showed a significant decrease with tofacitinib. Lesional scalp exceeded normal scalp in clonality, especially in alopecia totalis/universalis.

Treatment defined: oral pan-JAK inhibitor, 5-10 mg twice daily. V was pared by 3 bases and J by 2 bases, with 4 bases of the junction left unmatched. The CDR3 covers 15 residues. Germline values: CDR1 SGHTA, CDR2 FQGNSA. Remarks on this clone: Its cognate antigen is unknown.

Extracted RNA was reverse transcribed into cDNA, the sequencing template. Sequencing used immunoSEQ multiplex PCR; TCRdb keeps in-frame clones, though not all of them. The data show some 150,000 clones, with 82% seen just once and about 25% held by the top ten. This TCR was sampled from a human donor with alopecia areata. The sample was CD8+ T cells sorted from blood, taken at week 4, from a patient treated with tofacitinib. The chain recombines TRBV7-2 with TRBJ2-1; the match to TRBD2 covers 7 bases. In DNA, the CDR3 is TGTGCCAGCAGCTTCGGCGGGGGTCCCTACAATGAGCAGTTCTTC. Translation: CASSFGGGPYNEQFF.